These T cell receptor beta chains were read from a single sample in a study of blood T cells in healthy people across ages. TCRdb processed the 5' RACE reads anew with MiXCR; each CDR3 protein has one entry. The sample has 700,000 to 900,000 distinct CDR3 sequences; less than 70% are singletons. The sample consisted of blood. The origin of the receptors is a man older than 75 in good health. The CDR3 runs from the conserved cysteine through the conserved F or W. The D gene is left open where the match is weak. Clone size is given for some rows only: seen once, a few or many times, or a class if the clone is expanded.

v_call	clone_size	j_call	d_call	cdr3_nt	cdr3_aa
TRBV20-1	NA	TRBJ1-1	NA	TGCAGTGCTCGGGACACCCGGGCCCGTGAAGCTTTCTTT	CSARDTRAREAFF
TRBV20-1	NA	TRBJ2-1	TRBD2	TGCAGTGCTAGAGATCCCGGACTAGCGGGAGATGAGCAGTTCTTC	CSARDPGLAGDEQFF
TRBV20-1	NA	TRBJ2-3	NA	TGCAGTGCTTGGGAGGCGAGGCACAGATACGCGTATTTT	CSAWEARHRYAYF
TRBV5-1	few	TRBJ2-5	NA	TGCGCCAGCAGCGCGGACAGCTTTTACCAAGAGACCCAGTACTTC	CASSADSFYQETQYF
TRBV6-6	NA	TRBJ1-4	TRBD1	TGTGCCAGCAGTTACGGGCAGGGGGAGGCAACTAATGAAAAACTGTTTTTT	CASSYGQGEATNEKLFF
TRBV9	NA	TRBJ2-3	NA	TGTGCCAGCAGCGTAGCTTCCAGCGGACTCACAGATACGCAGTATTTT	CASSVASSGLTDTQYF
TRBV6-5	NA	TRBJ2-1	NA	TGTGCCAGCAGTTACGCGTGGCAATACAATGAGCAGTTCTTC	CASSYAWQYNEQFF
TRBV20-1	NA	TRBJ2-1	NA	TGCAGTGCTAGTGGGGGGTACTCCCCCCATTACAATGAGCAGTTCTTC	CSASGGYSPHYNEQFF
TRBV12-3/TRBV12-4	NA	TRBJ1-1	NA	TGTGCCAGCAGTTTCTTCATCGGGGGCACTGAAGCTTTCTTT	CASSFFIGGTEAFF
TRBV20-1	NA	TRBJ1-6	NA	TGCAGTGCTAGTCCCGCAGGGGCAGGGGCCAATTCACCCCTCCACTTT	CSASPAGAGANSPLHF
TRBV18	NA	TRBJ2-4	NA	TGTGCCGGCTCACCATTAGGGGGAGGAGACAAAAACATTCAGTACTTC	CAGSPLGGGDKNIQYF
TRBV24-1	NA	TRBJ2-1	NA	TGTGCCACCAGTGACCCCGGGGCCGAGGTCGGGAATGAGCAGTTCTTC	CATSDPGAEVGNEQFF
TRBV25-1	NA	TRBJ1-6	TRBD1	TGTGCCAGCAGTGAAGCAGGGGGCGGTTATTCACCCCTCCACTTT	CASSEAGGGYSPLHF
TRBV12-3/TRBV12-4	NA	TRBJ2-7	TRBD2	TGTGCCAGCAGTCCGTCCGGACTAGGTTCCTACGAGCAGTACTTC	CASSPSGLGSYEQYF
TRBV5-1	NA	TRBJ2-7	NA	TGCGCCAGCAGCAACCAGGGGCCGCCCTACGAGCAGTACTTC	CASSNQGPPYEQYF